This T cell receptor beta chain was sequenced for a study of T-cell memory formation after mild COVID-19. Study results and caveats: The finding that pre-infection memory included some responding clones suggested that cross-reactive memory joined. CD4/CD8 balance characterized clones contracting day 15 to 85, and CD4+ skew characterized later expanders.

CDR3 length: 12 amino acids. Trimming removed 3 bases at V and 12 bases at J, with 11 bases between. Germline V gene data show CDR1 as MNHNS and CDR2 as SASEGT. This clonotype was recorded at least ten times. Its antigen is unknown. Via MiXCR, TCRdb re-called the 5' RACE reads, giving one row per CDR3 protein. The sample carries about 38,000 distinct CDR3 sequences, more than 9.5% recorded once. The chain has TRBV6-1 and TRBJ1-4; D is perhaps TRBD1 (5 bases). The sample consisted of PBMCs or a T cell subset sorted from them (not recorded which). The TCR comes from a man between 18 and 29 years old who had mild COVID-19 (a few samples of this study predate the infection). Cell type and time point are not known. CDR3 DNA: TGTGCCAGCAGTGACTTCACCAGGGAACTGTTTTTT. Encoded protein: CASSDFTRELFF.